The subject of this entry is one T cell receptor (beta chain). Generated by immunoSEQ multiplex PCR, the TCRdb table keeps only in-frame clones and is missing some. The profile shows approximately 130,000 clones, 70% to 90% of them singletons. This record comes from a study of blood T cell repertoires in COVID-19. Study information: The study drew acute and convalescent COVID-19 samples from the United States, Italy and Spain.

In germline, CDR1 is SGDLS, CDR2 YYNGEE. The CDR3 consists of 15 residues. V was clipped by 0 bases and J by 5 bases; unmatched bases: 6. This chain links TRBV9 with TRBJ2-7; 9 bases agree with TRBD1. The sequenced sample consisted of peripheral blood. The sequence came from a man between 60 and 75 years old with acute or convalescent COVID-19. The CDR3 region is CASSVAGTGRDEQYF. CDR3 sequence (DNA): TGTGCCAGCAGCGTAGCAGGGACAGGGAGGGACGAGCAGTACTTC.